One and the same sample provided the 23 T cell receptor beta chains below, sequenced in a study of shared clonotypes between healthy human individuals. The method was immunoSEQ multiplex PCR; TCRdb's version includes in-frame clones alone and lacks a portion of them. Here the sample spans approximately 2,000,000 clones, about 93% being singletons. Terminally differentiated effector memory CD45RA+ cells were left out of the naive CD8 fraction, which was CD45RO-negative and positively selected for CCR7. What was sequenced was naive CD8+ T cells from PBMCs. These receptors originate from a man younger than 30 in good health. Some clones in this sample may be carry-over from other donors' samples.

In this sample, this clone turned up once. The chain employs TRBV7-9 and TRBJ1-1, with a weak D call TRBD1 (5 bases). This CDR3 comprises 13 residues. Trimming shortened V by 5 bases and J by 4 bases, and 11 bases separated the two germline ends. Germline values: CDR1 SEHNR, CDR2 FQNEAQ (reference sequence). The CDR3 nucleotides read TGTGCCAGCAGCAAGGGGACGGCCACTGAAGCTTTCTTT. Residues: CASSKGTATEAFF.

The rearrangement joins TRBV27 to TRBJ2-7, with D maybe TRBD1 (5 bases). The V end lost 5 bases, the J end lost 0 bases, and 11 bases lay between the germline ends. Germline CDR1 reads MNHEY; CDR2 reads SMNVEV (reference sequence). There are 14 residues in the CDR3. DNA of the CDR3: TGTGCCAGCAGTAACGACGACAGCTCCTACGAGCAGTACTTC. Its protein is CASSNDDSSYEQYF.

The chain is built from TRBV28 and TRBJ2-1; D might be TRBD1 or TRBD2, each matching 5 bases. In germline, CDR1 is MDHEN, CDR2 SYDVKM. V lost 6 bases to trimming and J lost 7 bases, with 19 bases between them. This CDR3 is 15 amino acids long. The CDR3 DNA sequence: TGTGCCAGCAGCCCTTTGGGGCCCCGGGATAATGAGCAGTTCTTC. Protein product: CASSPLGPRDNEQFF.

Only one count was recorded for this clone. The genes are TRBV13 and TRBJ2-5; 7 nucleotides agree with TRBD1. Germline CDR1 and CDR2: PRHDT and FYEKMQ (reference sequence). V shed 3 bases, J shed 5 bases, and the junction held 9 bases outside the gene matches. The CDR3 runs to 15 residues. Here the CDR3 DNA reads TGTGCCAGCAGCTTTTTTAAGGGGGCTTGGGAGACCCAGTACTTC. The encoded protein is CASSFFKGAWETQYF.

V and J are TRBV25-1 and TRBJ2-5; D is unresolved. From germline, CDR1 is MGHDK and CDR2 SYGVNS. V was shortened by 4 bases and J by 1 base, with 13 bases between the two germline ends. This CDR3 region has 15 residues. The CDR3 DNA sequence: TGTGCCAGCAGTGGTTGGCCGGATGGCCAAGAGACCCAGTACTTC. This translates into CASSGWPDGQETQYF. The entire variable domain, with the rest obtained from reference TRBV25-1 and TRBJ2-5, is as follows: EADIYQTPRYLVIGTGKKITLECSQTMGHDKMYWYQQDPGMELHLIHYSYGVNSTEKGDLSSESTVSRIRTEHFPLTLESARPSHTSQYLCASSGWPDGQETQYFGPGTRLLVL.

The V and J genes are TRBV9 and TRBJ2-1; TRBD2 matches at 14 bases. Germline CDR1 is SGDLS and CDR2 is YYNGEE. V gave up 1 base and J gave up 4 bases; unmatched junction bases: 7. CDR3 length: 18 residues. CDR3 in DNA: TGTGCCAGCAGCGTAAAGGGACTAGCGGGAGAATTGTACAATGAGCAGTTCTTC. It translates to CASSVKGLAGELYNEQFF.

The V and J genes are TRBV7-8 and TRBJ2-7, with D perhaps matching TRBD1 or TRBD2 (5 bases each). The germline V gene has CDR1 SGHVS and CDR2 FQNEAQ. This CDR3 has 14 residues. The V gene lost 1 base and the J gene lost 2 bases, with 9 bases spanning the gap. The CDR3: CASSLGGVPYEQYF. The CDR3, as DNA: TGTGCCAGCAGCTTAGGAGGGGTCCCCTACGAGCAGTACTTC.

The rearrangement uses TRBV9 and TRBJ2-3; TRBD2 matches 8 bases. The CDR3 runs to 15 residues. Germline CDR1 reads SGDLS; CDR2 reads YYNGEE. V trimming: 0 bases; J trimming: 6 bases; junction bases outside the gene matches: 6. The CDR3 region is CASSVGTGGIDTQYF. CDR3 DNA: TGTGCCAGCAGCGTAGGGACGGGAGGGATCGATACGCAGTATTTT.

About this clone itself: In the same sample, other DNA sequences code for this CDR3. The chain combines TRBV5-6 with TRBJ1-1; 11 positions match TRBD1. The trim removed 0 bases at V and 6 bases at J, leaving 4 bases unmatched. CDR3 size: 15 residues. Germline V gene data show CDR1 as SGHDT and CDR2 as YYEEEE. CDR3 in amino acids: CASSLGTGGGAEAFF. CDR3 bases: TGTGCCAGCAGCTTGGGGACAGGGGGCGGCGCTGAAGCTTTCTTT.

J is TRBJ2-7 and V is TRBV6-1; D possibly matches TRBD1 or TRBD2 (5 bases each). The V end was cut by 10 bases, the J end by 1 base, with 11 bases between. Per germline, CDR1 MNHNS and CDR2 SASEGT. This CDR3 contains 12 residues. CDR3 DNA: TGTGCCACCGGGGACGGATCCTACGAGCAGTACTTC. Its protein is CATGDGSYEQYF.

The chain links TRBV30 to TRBJ2-4, with D perhaps TRBD1 (6 bases). This CDR3 is 15 amino acids long. The V gene's germline CDR1 is GTSNPN and CDR2 SVGIG (reference sequence). Trimming stripped 2 bases from V and 1 base from J, with 12 bases between. CDR3 amino acids: CAWSLTRGAKNIQYF. The CDR3 bases are TGTGCCTGGAGTCTAACCAGGGGTGCCAAAAACATTCAGTACTTC.

The rearrangement uses TRBV5-3 and TRBJ1-1; D may be TRBD1 (6 bases). TRBV5-3 carries the ORF label, with uncertain function. V lost 2 bases, J lost 5 bases, and 19 bases lay in between. The CDR3 totals 16 residues. CDR3 nucleotides: TGTGCCAGAAGCTTACTATCCCAGGGGAGGCAAACTGAAGCTTTCTTT. It is translated as CARSLLSQGRQTEAFF.

The V call is TRBV27, the J call TRBJ2-7, with 13 bases fitting TRBD2. Looked up from germline, CDR1 is MNHEY and CDR2 is SMNVEV (reference sequence). Germline trimming cut 0 bases from V and 8 bases from J; bases unmatched to any gene: 1. CDR3 length: 14 residues. The CDR3 spells CASSLSGLAGKQYF. The CDR3 DNA sequence: TGTGCCAGCAGTTTATCGGGACTAGCGGGAAAGCAGTACTTC.

This clone appeared once. The CDR3 DNA is TGTGCCAGCAGTTTTGCTACCGGGACTTACAACCCTAGCGGGACTTACAATGAGCAGTTCTTC. It yields the protein CASSFATGTYNPSGTYNEQFF. The chain recombines TRBV27 with TRBJ2-1; TRBD2 matches 9 bases. The J segment lost 4 bases and the V segment lost 3 bases, leaving 22 bases of the junction unmatched. This CDR3 has 21 amino acids. The germline gives CDR1 MNHEY, CDR2 SMNVEV (reference sequence).

CDR3 DNA: TGTGCCAGCAGCCCCCCCGACGGGTCCTACAATGAGCAGTTCTTC. It codes for CASSPPDGSYNEQFF. V usage is TRBV9 and J usage is TRBJ2-1; D is unclear. CDR3 length equals 15 residues. V was pared by 4 bases and J by 1 base, with 12 bases between. CDR1 and CDR2 from the germline V gene are SGDLS and YYNGEE.

Written as DNA, the CDR3 is TGTGCCAGCAGCTCCGGGGAGCCCAATCAGCCCCAGCATTTT. The encoded protein is CASSSGEPNQPQHF. V is TRBV7-9 and J is TRBJ1-5; D is unresolved. Germline assignment: CDR1 SEHNR and CDR2 FQNEAQ (reference sequence). The CDR3 is made up of 14 amino acids. With 4 bases removed from V and 3 bases from J, the gap between germline ends came to 10 bases.

The rearrangement links TRBV7-8 to TRBJ2-7; 7 bases agree with TRBD2. With 5 bases clipped from V and 6 bases from J, the junction kept 13 bases outside the gene matches. Germline lookup yields CDR1 SGHVS and CDR2 FQNEAQ. CDR3 length: 15 residues. CDR3 loop: CASSPGEWEGGEQYF. DNA of the CDR3: TGTGCCAGCAGCCCCGGGGAGTGGGAGGGCGGCGAGCAGTACTTC.

The J gene is TRBJ2-7, the V gene TRBV2; D perhaps matches TRBD1 (6 bases). Trimming removed 8 bases from V and 0 bases from J, with 23 bases in between. CDR3 length: 17 residues. From germline, CDR1 is SNHLY and CDR2 FYNNEI. The CDR3 DNA is TGTGCCAGCTTATTAAGCGTACCGGGACACACCTCCTACGAGCAGTACTTC. Translation gives CASLLSVPGHTSYEQYF.

The chain combines TRBV15 with TRBJ2-5; possible D gene TRBD1, 7 bases. The CDR3 is 16 residues long. V shed 2 bases and J shed 2 bases, with 15 bases lying between them. The germline gives CDR1 LNHNV, CDR2 YYDKDF (reference sequence). The CDR3 coding sequence is TGTGCCACCAGCAGAAGACAGGGAGGTGAACAAGAGACCCAGTACTTC. It codes for CATSRRQGGEQETQYF. Full variable domain (rest looked up from reference TRBV15 and TRBJ2-5): DAMVIQNPRYQVTQFGKPVTLSCSQTLNHNVMYWYQQKSSQAPKLLFHYYDKDFNNEADTPDNFQSRRPNTSFCFLDIRSPGLGDTAMYLCATSRRQGGEQETQYFGPGTRLLVL.

J is TRBJ2-2 and V is TRBV7-8; D possibly corresponds to TRBD2 (6 bases). The germline CDR1 and CDR2 sequences are SGHVS and FQNEAQ. The CDR3 is 15 residues long. Trimming stripped 1 base from V and 4 bases from J, with 10 bases between. CDR3 loop: CASSLVGLSTGELFF. In DNA form, the CDR3 reads TGTGCCAGCAGCTTAGTGGGACTCAGCACCGGGGAGCTGTTTTTT.

This chain links TRBV19 with TRBJ2-3, with 10 bases fitting TRBD2. The V gene's germline CDR1 is LNHDA and CDR2 SQIVND (reference sequence). The CDR3 loop spans 15 amino acids. V lost 5 bases, J lost 1 base, and 3 bases stayed unmatched. This CDR3 reads CASSQLAGGTDTQYF. The DNA for the CDR3 is TGTGCCAGTAGTCAGCTAGCGGGAGGCACAGATACGCAGTATTTT.

This rearrangement joins TRBV28 to TRBJ2-1; maybe TRBD2 (6 bases). Trimming stripped 6 bases from V and 6 bases from J, with 12 bases between. The CDR3 loop spans 13 amino acids. Germline V gives CDR1 MDHEN, CDR2 SYDVKM. CDR3 amino acids: CASRSSGANEQFF. The CDR3 nucleotides are TGTGCCAGCAGGTCTTCGGGAGCCAATGAGCAGTTCTTC.

The genes are TRBV11-2 and TRBJ2-1; D not resolved. Germline CDR1 is SGHAT and CDR2 is FQNNGV. The CDR3 consists of 16 residues. Between the trimmed V and J ends, which lost 0 bases and 4 bases, there was a span of 13 bases. CDR3 coding DNA: TGTGCCAGCAGCTTAGAGGGGTCAGGTTATTACAATGAGCAGTTCTTC. Protein sequence: CASSLEGSGYYNEQFF.